This T cell receptor beta chain was profiled in a study of response to subunit inactivated influenza vaccine. General study points: That few new T cells are recruited by each seasonal influenza vaccination was the authors' suggestion.

One entry per CDR3 protein, called by TCRdb with MiXCR from the RT-PCR reads. In the table there are hundreds of thousands of distinct CDR3 sequences, approximately 15% of which are singletons. This clonotype appeared many times. Its antigen is not identified. Germline CDR1 is LNHDA and CDR2 is SQIVND (reference sequence). The CDR3 consists of 14 residues. Deletions cut 3 bases from V and 4 bases from J, with 9 bases between. The receptor's source is a middle-aged man who received an inactivated influenza vaccine. The chain combines TRBV19 with TRBJ2-2, with D perhaps matching TRBD1 or TRBD2 (5 bases each). The sample consisted of PBMCs from blood, taken 14 to 15 days before vaccination. In DNA, the CDR3 is TGTGCCAGTAGTATGGGGGTTATCACCGGGGAGCTGTTTTTT. This codes for CASSMGVITGELFF.